Sequencing of this T cell receptor (beta chain) was carried out in a study of cytomegalovirus exposure and HLA in healthy donors. The J segment lost 3 bases and the V segment lost 3 bases, leaving 12 bases of the junction unmatched. The CDR3 sequence is 18 residues long. CDR1 and CDR2 from the germline V gene are SGHRS and YFSETQ. Generated by immunoSEQ multiplex PCR, the TCRdb table keeps only in-frame clones and is missing some. Here the sample spans about 250,000 clones, more than 85% being singletons. Source material: PBMCs. The receptor was isolated from a man between 18 and 29 years old in good health and CMV-seropositive. The chain combines TRBV5-1 with TRBJ2-5, with 12 bases fitting TRBD2. The CDR3 DNA reads as TGCGCCAGCAGCTACGGACTAGCGGGATTTTTGACTGAAGAGACCCAGTACTTC. It specifies CASSYGLAGFLTEETQYF.